The source of this T cell receptor (beta chain) is a study of T cells in Graves' hyperthyroidism and ophthalmopathy. This clonotype was seen more than once but under ten times. The authors took PBMCs from roughly 9.7 ml fresh peripheral blood. The CDR3 covers 13 residues. Trimming removed 6 bases at V and 0 bases at J, with 6 bases between. The investigators amplified TCR beta CDR3 regions from RNA transcripts. The TCR CDR3 was amplified in a first-round RT-PCR using the HTBI primer set. TCRdb called the multiplex PCR reads again in MiXCR, with one record for every CDR3 protein. The sample lists hundreds of thousands of distinct CDR3 sequences, 35% occurring once.

This chain joins TRBV12-3 or TRBV12-4 and TRBJ1-3; D is unresolved. The receptor comes from a woman aged 40 to 50 with Graves' hyperthyroidism. The sequencing input was blood. The CDR3 DNA reads as TGTGCCAGCAGGGGATTCTCTGGAAACACCATATATTTT. Protein sequence: CASRGFSGNTIYF.